Presented here are 4 T cell receptor beta chains from one specimen sequenced in a study of T cells in women clearing cervical HPV infection. Only in-frame clones appear in the TCRdb table, and some are missing; sequencing was by immunoSEQ multiplex PCR. The sample totals tens of thousands of clones; its top ten clones hold 2.5% to 3.5%. The sample was blood buffy coat. The receptors stem from a woman between 18 and 69 years old with a cervical HPV16 infection that either progressed to CIN3+ or cleared (not recorded which).

Comments on this clone: Coverage ceases 3 residues before the CDR3 finishes, and the germline J gene fills in the end. The chain joins TRBV6-2 or TRBV6-3 to TRBJ2-1; 9 positions match TRBD1. Germline CDR1 MNHEY, CDR2 SVGEGT. The CDR3 totals 15 residues. The V segment lost 2 bases and the J segment 4 bases; nucleotides outside the gene matches: 3. The CDR3 sequence: CASSYGTGKYNEQFF. The CDR3 DNA, read in part, is TGTGCCAGCAGTTACGGGACAGGGAAATACAATGAG.

The CDR3 loop is CASSYGTGGLNTGELFF. The sequenced CDR3 bases are TGTGCCAGCAGTTACGGGACAGGGGGCCTTAACACCGGGGAG. The gene calls are TRBV6-2 or TRBV6-3 and TRBJ2-2; TRBD1 matches 12 bases. The read ends 3 residues early relative to the CDR3; the germline J gene fills the gap. The CDR3 contains 17 residues. Looked up from germline, CDR1 is MNHEY and CDR2 is SVGEGT. V lost 2 bases and J lost 2; bases outside the gene matches: 3.

Comment on this clone: The read terminates 3 residues before the CDR3 end, so the remaining end is supplied by the germline J gene. V is TRBV6-4 and J is TRBJ2-3, with 10 bases aligning to TRBD2. CDR3 length: 15 amino acids. The germline V gene encodes CDR1 MRHNA and CDR2 SNTAGT. The ends lost 3 bases at V and 4 bases at J; junction bases unmatched: 4. Here the CDR3 reads CASSESGRAPDTQYF. The sequenced CDR3 bases are TGTGCCAGCAGTGAAAGCGGGAGGGCCCCAGATACG.

Worth noting for this clone: The read ends 3 residues early relative to the CDR3; the germline J gene fills the gap. This chain links TRBV18 with TRBJ2-7; 9 positions match TRBD1. Germline trimming cut 4 bases from V and 4 bases from J; bases unmatched to any gene: 8. Per the germline V gene, CDR1 is KGHSH and CDR2 is LQKENI. The CDR3 spans 15 residues. This CDR3 reads CASSRPGTGTYEQYF. CDR3 bases read: TGTGCCAGCTCACGCCCCGGGACAGGGACGTACGAG. The complete variable domain, with remaining parts taken from reference TRBV18 and TRBJ2-7, reads NAGVMQNPRHLVRRRGQEARLRCSPMKGHSHVYWYRQLPEEGLKFMVYLQKENIIDESGMPKERFSAEFPKEGPSILRIQQVVRGDSAAYFCASSRPGTGTYEQYFGPGTRLTVT.